This T cell receptor (beta chain) was recovered during a study of T cell repertoires in cytomegalovirus infection. MiXCR, run by TCRdb on the reads, gives a single entry per CDR3 protein. The repertoire holds about 600,000 distinct CDR3 sequences, with 20% to 25% as singletons. This clonotype turned up a few times. Sequenced input: CD8+ T cells from PBMCs. This receptor was taken from a human donor in good health (CMV status not recorded). Some clones in this sample may be carry-over from other donors' samples.

The CDR3 loop reads CASSLSYRDPYNEQFF. The CDR3 coding sequence is TGCGCCAGCAGCCTCTCATACCGGGACCCCTACAATGAGCAGTTCTTC. The rearrangement links TRBV4-3 to TRBJ2-1, with D perhaps given as TRBD1 or TRBD2 (5 bases each). The CDR3 covers 16 residues. In germline, CDR1 is LGHNA, CDR2 YSLEER. With 4 bases removed from V and 2 bases from J, the gap between germline ends came to 15 bases.